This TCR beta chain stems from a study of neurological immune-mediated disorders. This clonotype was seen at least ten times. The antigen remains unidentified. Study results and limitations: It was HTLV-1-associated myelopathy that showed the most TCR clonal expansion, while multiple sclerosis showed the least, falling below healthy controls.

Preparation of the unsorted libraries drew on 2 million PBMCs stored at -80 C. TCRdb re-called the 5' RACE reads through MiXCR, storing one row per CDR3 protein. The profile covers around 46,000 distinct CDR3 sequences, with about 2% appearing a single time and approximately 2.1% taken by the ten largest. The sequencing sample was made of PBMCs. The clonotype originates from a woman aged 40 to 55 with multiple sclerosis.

The CDR3 spells CATSIRDRRATGELFF. DNA for the CDR3: TGTGCCACCAGCATCCGGGACCGACGGGCCACCGGGGAGCTGTTTTTT. The chain recombines TRBV15 with TRBJ2-2; TRBD1 or TRBD2 may be the D gene (5 bases each). The CDR3 consists of 16 residues. Germline V gene sequence: CDR1 LNHNV, CDR2 YYDKDF (reference sequence). Trimming left V 4 bases short and J 4 bases short, with 16 bases between.